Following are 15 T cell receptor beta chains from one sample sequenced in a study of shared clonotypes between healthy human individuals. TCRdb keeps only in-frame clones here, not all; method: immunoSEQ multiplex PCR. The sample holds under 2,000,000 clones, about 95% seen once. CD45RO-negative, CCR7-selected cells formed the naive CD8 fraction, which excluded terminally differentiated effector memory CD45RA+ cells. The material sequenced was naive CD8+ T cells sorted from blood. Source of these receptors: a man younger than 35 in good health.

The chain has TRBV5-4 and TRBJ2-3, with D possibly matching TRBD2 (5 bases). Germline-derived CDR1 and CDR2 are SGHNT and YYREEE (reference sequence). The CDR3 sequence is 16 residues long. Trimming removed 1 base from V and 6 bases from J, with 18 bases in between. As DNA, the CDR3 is TGTGCCAGCAGCTTGTTCCTAGCAGGAGTCGGGGATACGCAGTATTTT. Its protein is CASSLFLAGVGDTQYF.

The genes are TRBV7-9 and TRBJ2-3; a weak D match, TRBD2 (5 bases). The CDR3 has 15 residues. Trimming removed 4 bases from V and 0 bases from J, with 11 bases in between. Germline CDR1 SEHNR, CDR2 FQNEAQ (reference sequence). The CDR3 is CASSWLGGSTDTQYF. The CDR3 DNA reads TGTGCCAGCAGCTGGCTAGGAGGCAGCACAGATACGCAGTATTTT.

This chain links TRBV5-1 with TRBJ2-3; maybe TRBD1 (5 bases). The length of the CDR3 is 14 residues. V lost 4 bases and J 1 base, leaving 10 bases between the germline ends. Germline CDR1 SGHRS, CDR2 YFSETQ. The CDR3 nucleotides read TGCGCCAGCAGCATGGACAAACGCACAGATACGCAGTATTTT. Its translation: CASSMDKRTDTQYF.

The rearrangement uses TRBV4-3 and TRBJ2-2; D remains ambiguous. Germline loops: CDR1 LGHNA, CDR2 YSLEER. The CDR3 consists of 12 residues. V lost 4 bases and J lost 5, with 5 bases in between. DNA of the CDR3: TGCGCCAGCAGCCTCGTTACCGGGGAGCTGTTTTTT. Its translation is CASSLVTGELFF.

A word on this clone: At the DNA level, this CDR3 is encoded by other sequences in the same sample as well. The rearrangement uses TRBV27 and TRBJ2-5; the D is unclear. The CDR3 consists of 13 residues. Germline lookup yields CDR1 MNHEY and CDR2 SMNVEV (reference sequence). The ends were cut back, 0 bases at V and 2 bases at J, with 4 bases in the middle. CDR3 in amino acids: CASSLSVQETQYF. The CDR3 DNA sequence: TGTGCCAGCAGTTTATCGGTTCAAGAGACCCAGTACTTC.

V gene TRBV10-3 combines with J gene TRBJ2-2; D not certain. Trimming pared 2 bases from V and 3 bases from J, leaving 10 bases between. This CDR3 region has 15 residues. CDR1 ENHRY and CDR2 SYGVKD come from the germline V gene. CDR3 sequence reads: CAISELDGHTGELFF. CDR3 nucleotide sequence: TGTGCCATCAGTGAGCTTGATGGGCACACCGGGGAGCTGTTTTTT.

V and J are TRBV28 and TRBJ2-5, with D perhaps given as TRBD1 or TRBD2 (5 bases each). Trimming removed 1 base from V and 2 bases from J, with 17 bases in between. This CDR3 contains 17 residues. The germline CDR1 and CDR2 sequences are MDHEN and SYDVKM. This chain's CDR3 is CASSLSGTLAHQETQYF. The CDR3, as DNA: TGTGCCAGCAGTTTATCCGGGACCCTAGCCCATCAAGAGACCCAGTACTTC.

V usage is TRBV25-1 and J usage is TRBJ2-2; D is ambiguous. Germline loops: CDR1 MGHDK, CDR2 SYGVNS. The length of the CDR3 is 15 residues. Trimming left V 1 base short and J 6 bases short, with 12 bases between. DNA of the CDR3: TGTGCCAGCAGTGAATGGACCGACCCTGCCGGGGAGCTGTTTTTT. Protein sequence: CASSEWTDPAGELFF.

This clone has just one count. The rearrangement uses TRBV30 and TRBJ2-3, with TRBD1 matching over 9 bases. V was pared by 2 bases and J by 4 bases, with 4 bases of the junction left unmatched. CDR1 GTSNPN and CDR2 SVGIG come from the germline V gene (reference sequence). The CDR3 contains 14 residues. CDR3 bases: TGTGCCTGGAGTTGGGGACAGGGCGCAGATACGCAGTATTTT. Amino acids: CAWSWGQGADTQYF. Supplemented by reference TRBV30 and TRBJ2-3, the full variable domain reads SQTIHQWPATLVQPVGSPLSLECTVEGTSNPNLYWYRQAAGRGLQLLFYSVGIGQISSEVPQNLSASRPQDRQFILSSKKLLLSDSGFYLCAWSWGQGADTQYFGPGTRLTVL.

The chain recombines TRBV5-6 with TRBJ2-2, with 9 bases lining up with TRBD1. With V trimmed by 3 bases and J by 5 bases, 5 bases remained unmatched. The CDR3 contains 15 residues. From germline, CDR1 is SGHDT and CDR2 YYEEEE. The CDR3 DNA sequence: TGTGCCAGCAGCTCACAGGGGGCTTGGACCGGGGAGCTGTTTTTT. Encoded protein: CASSSQGAWTGELFF.

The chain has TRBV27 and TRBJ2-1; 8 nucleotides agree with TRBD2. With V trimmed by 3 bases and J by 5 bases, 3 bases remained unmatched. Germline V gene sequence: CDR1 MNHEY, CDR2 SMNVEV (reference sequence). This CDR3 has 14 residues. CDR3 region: CASSFGLADNEQFF. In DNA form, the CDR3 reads TGTGCCAGCAGTTTCGGACTAGCAGACAATGAGCAGTTCTTC.

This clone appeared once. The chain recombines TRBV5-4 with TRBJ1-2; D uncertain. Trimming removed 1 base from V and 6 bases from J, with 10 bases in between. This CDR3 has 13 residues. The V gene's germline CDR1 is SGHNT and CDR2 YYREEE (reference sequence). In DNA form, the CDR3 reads TGTGCCAGCAGCTTGACGGGTTCGCATGGCTACACCTTC. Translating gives CASSLTGSHGYTF.

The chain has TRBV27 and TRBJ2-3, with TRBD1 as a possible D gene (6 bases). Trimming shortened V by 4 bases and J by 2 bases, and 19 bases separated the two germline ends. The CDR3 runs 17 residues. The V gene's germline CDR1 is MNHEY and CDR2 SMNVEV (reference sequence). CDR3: CASSSKGVMAYTDTQYF. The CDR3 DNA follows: TGTGCCAGCAGTTCGAAGGGGGTTATGGCCTACACAGATACGCAGTATTTT.

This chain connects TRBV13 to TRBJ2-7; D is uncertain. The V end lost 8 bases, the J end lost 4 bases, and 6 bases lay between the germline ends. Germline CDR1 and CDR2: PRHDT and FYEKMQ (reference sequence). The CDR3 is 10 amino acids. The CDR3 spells CASLRYEQYF. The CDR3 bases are TGTGCCAGCCTTAGATACGAGCAGTACTTC. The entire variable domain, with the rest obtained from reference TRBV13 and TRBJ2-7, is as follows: AAGVIQSPRHLIKEKRETATLKCYPIPRHDTVYWYQQGPGQDPQFLISFYEKMQSDKGSIPDRFSAQQFSDYHSELNMSSLELGDSALYFCASLRYEQYFGPGTRLTVT.

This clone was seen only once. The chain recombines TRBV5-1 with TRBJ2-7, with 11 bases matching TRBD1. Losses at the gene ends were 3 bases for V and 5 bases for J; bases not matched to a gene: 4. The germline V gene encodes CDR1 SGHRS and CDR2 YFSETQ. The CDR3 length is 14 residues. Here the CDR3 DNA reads TGCGCCAGCAGCTGGAGGACAGGGGGCGACGAGCAGTACTTC. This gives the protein CASSWRTGGDEQYF.